These 24 T cell receptor beta chains were sequenced from one sample in a study of identical twins. TCRdb redid the calling of the 5' RACE reads with MiXCR, one entry per CDR3 protein. The sample shows 1,800,000 or so distinct CDR3 sequences, about 32% of them seen only once. The source material was cord blood. These TCRs come from a newborn girl in good health.

Points on this clonotype: A much more abundant neighbour one base away suggests this may be a read error. V gene TRBV3-1 combines with J gene TRBJ2-1, with D uncertain. Trimming pared 0 bases from V and 10 bases from J, leaving 16 bases between. The CDR3 runs 15 residues. Germline V gene lookup returns CDR1 LGHDT and CDR2 YNNKEL (reference sequence). In DNA form, the CDR3 reads TGTGCCAGCAGCCAAGATATGCTTAACTCCTACGAGCAGTTCTTC. This codes for CASSQDMLNSYEQFF.

V gene TRBV28 combines with J gene TRBJ2-7; 7 bases match TRBD2. V shed 3 bases and J 0 bases; nucleotides not matched to a gene: 5. CDR1 is MDHEN and CDR2 is SYDVKM in the germline V gene. This CDR3 comprises 15 residues. The CDR3 sequence: CASSFSGWSSYEQYF. Here the CDR3 DNA reads TGTGCCAGCAGTTTTAGCGGGTGGAGCTCCTACGAGCAGTACTTC.

This clonotype was counted many times. V and J are TRBV6-5 and TRBJ2-7, with 7 bases matching TRBD2. CDR1 is MNHEY and CDR2 is SVGAGI in the germline V gene. Trimming took 9 bases from V and 6 from J; bases not matched to a gene: 8. This CDR3 region has 12 residues. This chain's CDR3 is CASGTTPLEQYF. The CDR3 DNA is TGTGCCAGTGGGACTACCCCCCTCGAGCAGTACTTC.

This chain joins TRBV7-8 and TRBJ1-5, with D perhaps TRBD1 (6 bases). This CDR3 has 12 residues. Trimming removed 5 bases at V and 7 bases at J, with 9 bases between. Germline V lookup: CDR1 SGHVS, CDR2 FQNEAQ. CDR3 protein: CASSVQGQPQHF. As DNA, the CDR3 is TGTGCCAGCAGCGTACAGGGCCAGCCCCAGCATTTT.

This clonotype was observed a few times. The chain is built from TRBV5-1 and TRBJ2-7; D is undetermined. The V and J ends lost 4 bases and 7 bases respectively, with 21 bases between them. The CDR3 loop spans 15 amino acids. CDR1 is SGHRS, CDR2 YFSETQ, per germline. The chain's CDR3 is CASSPTRGSYNEQYF. DNA of the CDR3: TGCGCCAGCAGCCCGACACGAGGCTCCTACAATGAGCAGTACTTC.

Concerning this clonotype itself: One end of the junction varies from germline; a read error may be responsible. V is TRBV27 and J is TRBJ2-1, with a possible D match to TRBD1 (5 bases). Germline values: CDR1 MNHEY, CDR2 SMNVEV (reference sequence). The CDR3 has 11 residues. CDR3 sequence (DNA): TGTTCCAGCAGGACATACAATGAGCAGTTCTTC. Translating it yields CSSRTYNEQFF.

The V call is TRBV20-1, the J call TRBJ2-5; TRBD1 aligns across 9 bases. Germline CDR1 DFQATT, CDR2 SNEGSKA (reference sequence). The length of the CDR3 is 13 residues. The V gene end was trimmed by 4 bases and the J gene end by 5 bases; junction bases not matched to a gene: 5. CDR3 in DNA: TGCAGTGCTACCTACAGGGGGCTGGAGACCCAGTACTTC. Translation: CSATYRGLETQYF.

The chain links TRBV4-2 to TRBJ2-1; TRBD2 matches at 8 bases. The DNA end is a closer match to TRBJ2-7, so the J assignment may be wrong. Germline V CDR1 and CDR2: LGHNA, YNFKEQ. This CDR3 has 18 residues. CDR3 residues: CASSQDIPGGHAYNEQYF. In nucleotides, the CDR3 is TGTGCCAGCAGCCAAGATATACCGGGGGGGCATGCCTACAATGAGCAGTACTTC.

Only a few counts were recorded for this clonotype. The chain uses TRBV7-2 and TRBJ1-2; D is undetermined. Per the germline V gene, CDR1 is SGHTA and CDR2 is FQGNSA. Trimming took 2 bases from V and 8 from J, leaving 15 bases between them. The CDR3 spans 14 residues. Written as DNA, the CDR3 is TGTGCCAGCAGCTTATACCACCGTGCAGACGGCTACACCTTC. Protein sequence: CASSLYHRADGYTF.

This clonotype showed up just a few times. The J gene is TRBJ2-5, the V gene TRBV20-1, with 12 positions matching TRBD2. Per the germline V gene, CDR1 is DFQATT and CDR2 is SNEGSKA (reference sequence). This CDR3 comprises 16 residues. Germline trimming cut 0 bases from V and 11 bases from J; bases unmatched to any gene: 13. Written as DNA, the CDR3 is TGCAGTGCTAGAGATCTACTAGCGGGAGGCCACAATGAGCAGTACTTC. This gives the protein CSARDLLAGGHNEQYF.

This chain links TRBV5-1 with TRBJ1-2; 7 bases are shared with TRBD1. The CDR3 runs 15 residues. J was trimmed by 6 bases and V by 4 bases; bases with no gene match: 12. CDR1 and CDR2 from the germline V gene are SGHRS and YFSETQ. The CDR3, as DNA: TGCGCCAGCAGCAAGAGGCACAGGGGAGTGGATGGCTACACCTTC. Encoded protein: CASSKRHRGVDGYTF.

The CDR3 DNA reads TGTGCCAGCAGTTCTCGGACACCCCAAGAGACCCAGTACTTC. This sequence encodes CASSSRTPQETQYF. V usage is TRBV28 and J usage is TRBJ2-5; maybe TRBD1 (5 bases). The CDR3 runs to 14 residues. With 4 bases removed from V and 1 base from J, the gap between germline ends came to 10 bases. Germline lookup yields CDR1 MDHEN and CDR2 SYDVKM.

This chain joins TRBV27 and TRBJ1-2, with D perhaps matching TRBD1 (5 bases). Deletions cut 3 bases from V and 0 bases from J, with 14 bases between. The CDR3 sequence is 16 residues long. CDR1 MNHEY and CDR2 SMNVEV come from the germline V gene (reference sequence). The CDR3 sequence: CASSFGGLLANYGYTF. The DNA of the CDR3 is TGTGCCAGCAGTTTCGGGGGACTCTTAGCTAACTATGGCTACACCTTC.

This sequence joins TRBV20-1 and TRBJ2-5, with 14 positions matching TRBD2. After removal of 5 bases from V and 4 bases from J, the junction contained 6 bases not matched to a gene. The CDR3 has 15 residues. Germline CDR1 DFQATT, CDR2 SNEGSKA (reference sequence). CDR3 protein: CSAGFGTSGRETQYF. CDR3 DNA: TGCAGTGCTGGTTTCGGGACTAGCGGGAGAGAGACCCAGTACTTC.

This clonotype turned up a few times. This chain uses TRBV28 with TRBJ1-2; a possible D gene is TRBD1 (6 bases). Germline V lookup: CDR1 MDHEN, CDR2 SYDVKM. The V gene lost 8 bases and the J gene lost 4 bases, with 20 bases spanning the gap. The CDR3 extends over 15 amino acids. The DNA for the CDR3 is TGTGCCAGCCATACCGGGACATCTCTCTTCTATGGCTACACCTTC. It yields the protein CASHTGTSLFYGYTF.

The chain has TRBV4-2 and TRBJ1-1, with 8 positions matching TRBD1. This CDR3 has 16 residues. The trim removed 0 bases at V and 3 bases at J, leaving 6 bases unmatched. Germline loops: CDR1 LGHNA, CDR2 YNFKEQ. In nucleotides, the CDR3 is TGTGCCAGCAGCCAAGAAGGGGTCAGGGGGCACACTGAAGCTTTCTTT. Its translation is CASSQEGVRGHTEAFF.

The V gene is TRBV20-1, the J gene TRBJ2-1, with D tentatively TRBD1 (5 bases). V gave up 6 bases and J gave up 5 bases, with 26 bases separating them. This CDR3 has 17 residues. The germline V gene encodes CDR1 DFQATT and CDR2 SNEGSKA (reference sequence). The CDR3 DNA sequence: TGCAGTGCGCCTCAATCGAGTCAGGGTTTGCTTAACAATGAGCAGTTCTTC. It translates to CSAPQSSQGLLNNEQFF.

The rearrangement uses TRBV4-1 and TRBJ2-3, with D unclear. V lost 0 bases, J lost 1 base, and 11 bases lay in between. The CDR3 runs 16 residues. The germline V gene has CDR1 MGHRA and CDR2 YSYEKL. The CDR3 DNA reads as TGCGCCAGCAGCCAAGATGCAAATGGGGGCACAGATACGCAGTATTTT. Its protein product is CASSQDANGGTDTQYF.

The table lists this clonotype with a few counts. This chain joins TRBV3-1 and TRBJ2-3; 8 nucleotides match TRBD2. The CDR3 is made up of 17 amino acids. Per the germline V gene, CDR1 is LGHDT and CDR2 is YNNKEL (reference sequence). With 1 base clipped from V and 4 bases from J, the junction kept 10 bases outside the gene matches. The CDR3 here is CASSQARASGYSDTQYF. The CDR3 bases are TGTGCCAGCAGCCAAGCTCGGGCTAGCGGGTATTCAGATACGCAGTATTTT.

The chain carries TRBV28 and TRBJ2-2; no reliable D call. V was clipped by 0 bases and J by 1 base, with 6 bases between them. The CDR3 is made up of 15 amino acids. The germline CDR1 and CDR2 sequences are MDHEN and SYDVKM. CDR3 nucleotides: TGTGCCAGCAGTTTATGGTCAGAGAACACCGGGGAGCTGTTTTTT. Translation gives CASSLWSENTGELFF. Together with reference TRBV28 and TRBJ2-2, the CDR3 gives the full variable domain: DVKVTQSSRYLVKRTGEKVFLECVQDMDHENMFWYRQDPGLGLRLIYFSYDVKMKEKGDIPEGYSVSREKKERFSLILESASTNQTSMYLCASSLWSENTGELFFGEGSRLTVL.

This sequence joins TRBV9 and TRBJ1-2; 7 bases align to TRBD1. The CDR3 has 14 amino acids. The germline V gene has CDR1 SGDLS and CDR2 YYNGEE. V was pared by 1 base and J by 4 bases, with 4 bases of the junction left unmatched. In nucleotides, the CDR3 is TGTGCCAGCAGCGTACACGACAGGGCCTATGGCTACACCTTC. Translated: CASSVHDRAYGYTF. Filled out from reference TRBV9 and TRBJ1-2, the complete variable domain reads DSGVTQTPKHLITATGQRVTLRCSPRSGDLSVYWYQQSLDQGLQFLIQYYNGEERAKGNILERFSAQQFPDLHSELNLSSLELGDSALYFCASSVHDRAYGYTFGSGTRLTVV.

V usage is TRBV25-1 and J usage is TRBJ2-1, with 7 bases matching TRBD2. The V gene's germline CDR1 is MGHDK and CDR2 SYGVNS. This CDR3 contains 14 residues. V lost 0 bases to trimming and J lost 7 bases; unmatched junction nucleotides: 3. The CDR3 here is CASSEYRAGNEQFF. The DNA for the CDR3 is TGTGCCAGCAGTGAATACCGAGCGGGGAATGAGCAGTTCTTC.

The CDR3 here is CASSSYPGTSSTDTQYF. For the CDR3, the DNA is TGTGCCAGCAGCTCATACCCCGGGACTAGCAGCACAGATACGCAGTATTTT. This chain links TRBV11-2 with TRBJ2-3; 9 positions agree with TRBD2. The germline V gene encodes CDR1 SGHAT and CDR2 FQNNGV. Trimming removed 4 bases from V and 0 bases from J; junction bases left unmatched: 8. CDR3 length: 17 amino acids. Full variable domain (outside the CDR3, taken from reference TRBV11-2 and TRBJ2-3): EAGVAQSPRYKIIEKRQSVAFWCNPISGHATLYWYQQILGQGPKLLIQFQNNGVVDDSQLPKDRFSAERLKGVDSTLKIQPAKLEDSAVYLCASSSYPGTSSTDTQYFGPGTRLTVL.

V is TRBV29-1 and J is TRBJ1-2; TRBD1 matches 9 bases. Trimming removed 4 bases from V and 5 bases from J; junction bases left unmatched: 5. The V gene's germline CDR1 is SQVTM and CDR2 ANQGSEA. This CDR3 is 13 amino acids long. Written as DNA, the CDR3 is TGCAGCGTTGCGAGGGACAGGGTTTATGGCTACACCTTC. Its protein product is CSVARDRVYGYTF.